The 8 T cell receptor beta chains below all came from one sample that was sequenced in a study of OX40 agonist ivuxolimab in advanced cancers. Profiled with immunoSEQ multiplex PCR; TCRdb holds only in-frame clones, not every one. The sample contains tens of thousands of clones, 91% of which appear only once. The sample was CD4+ or CD8+ T cells sorted from blood, taken in a trial of the OX40 agonist ivuxolimab. The receptors were sampled from an adult with an advanced solid tumor such as melanoma, head and neck, liver or kidney cancer.

The chain is built from TRBV11-3 and TRBJ2-2; 13 positions agree with TRBD2. The trim removed 4 bases at V and 7 bases at J, leaving 3 bases unmatched. Germline V gene lookup returns CDR1 SGHNT and CDR2 YENEEA. The CDR3 runs to 15 residues. The DNA for the CDR3 is TGTGCCAGCAGCTCCCGACTAGCGGGAGGCGGGGAGCTGTTTTTT. It specifies CASSSRLAGGGELFF.

The J gene is TRBJ2-2, the V gene TRBV10-2; the D is unclear. Between the trimmed V and J ends, which lost 4 bases and 0 bases, there was a span of 12 bases. The CDR3 runs 16 residues. Germline V gives CDR1 WSHSY, CDR2 SAAADI. CDR3 nucleotide sequence: TGCGCCAGCAGTGGCATTGGCTTTTCGAACACCGGGGAGCTGTTTTTT. This translates into CASSGIGFSNTGELFF.

To note about this clone: Other DNA sequences within the sample encode an identical CDR3. V gene TRBV5-6 combines with J gene TRBJ2-7; D is unclear. Germline V gene data show CDR1 as SGHDT and CDR2 as YYEEEE. The V gene lost 0 bases and the J gene lost 1 base, with 8 bases spanning the gap. The CDR3 has 14 residues. The CDR3 nucleotides are TGTGCCAGCAGCTTGGCCTACAGTTCCTACGAGCAGTACTTC. Translation: CASSLAYSSYEQYF.

V usage is TRBV5-4 and J usage is TRBJ2-7; D is ambiguous. V was cut by 0 bases and J by 2 bases, with 6 bases left in between. The CDR3 totals 13 residues. The germline CDR1 and CDR2 sequences are SGHNT and YYREEE (reference sequence). CDR3 nucleotide sequence: TGTGCCAGCAGCTTGGACCAGGCCTACGAGCAGTACTTC. Translating gives CASSLDQAYEQYF.

This sequence joins TRBV28 and TRBJ2-5; 8 bases are shared with TRBD1. The CDR3 is 15 amino acids. The germline V gene encodes CDR1 MDHEN and CDR2 SYDVKM. V lost 8 bases, J lost 9 bases, and 17 bases stayed unmatched. This CDR3 is CASFTPGTGGEAQYF. For the CDR3, the DNA is TGTGCCAGCTTTACTCCGGGAACAGGGGGAGAAGCCCAGTACTTC.

V is TRBV27 and J is TRBJ2-3, with D unclear. Germline CDR1 MNHEY, CDR2 SMNVEV (reference sequence). The V and J ends lost 0 bases and 0 bases respectively, with 4 bases between them. This CDR3 is 14 amino acids long. The CDR3: CASSLSWSTDTQYF. CDR3 nucleotides: TGTGCCAGCAGTTTATCGTGGAGCACAGATACGCAGTATTTT.

The rearrangement joins TRBV23-1 to TRBJ2-7; the D gene is possibly TRBD2 (5 bases). Being an ORF, TRBV23-1 has a function that is uncertain. The V gene lost 2 bases and the J gene lost 4 bases, with 15 bases spanning the gap. The CDR3 contains 15 residues. CDR3 region: CASSQPAGETYEQYF. CDR3 DNA sequence: TGCGCCAGCAGTCAACCCGCCGGGGAAACTTACGAGCAGTACTTC.

This chain links TRBV9 with TRBJ2-7; a weak D match, TRBD1 (6 bases). Trimming removed 4 bases from V and 4 bases from J, with 15 bases in between. This CDR3 is built from 14 residues. From germline, CDR1 is SGDLS and CDR2 YYNGEE. This CDR3 is CASSPRTEAYEQYF. CDR3 coding DNA: TGTGCCAGCAGCCCGCGGACAGAGGCGTACGAGCAGTACTTC.